This T cell receptor (beta chain) was sequenced for a study of T cells in Graves' hyperthyroidism and ophthalmopathy. Notes on the study in general: Most clonotypes that expanded in the thyroid above 0.001 also showed up in blood. In validation, the model predicted ophthalmopathy. These predictions came a median around 5.9 months before onset.

Exclusion of patients followed from uncontrolled infection, other autoimmune disease, pregnancy or lactation. Fresh peripheral blood, 10 ml, yielded the PBMCs. There were TCR beta CDR3 regions amplified from RNA transcripts. The TCR CDR3 first-round RT-PCR relied on the HTBI primer set. TCRdb passed the multiplex PCR reads through MiXCR, listing each CDR3 protein once. The table records almost 250,000 distinct CDR3 sequences, roughly a quarter of them present only once. Comment on this clonotype: The antigen is undetermined.

The germline gives CDR1 MNHEY, CDR2 SMNVEV (reference sequence). The CDR3 sequence is 12 residues long. With 5 bases removed from V and 7 bases from J, the gap between germline ends came to 11 bases. The receptor was derived from a woman aged 40 to 55 with Graves' ophthalmopathy. This rearrangement joins TRBV27 to TRBJ1-2, with D maybe TRBD1 (5 bases). Input material: blood. The DNA of the CDR3 is TGTGCCAGCAGTACCCAGGGTTCTGGCTACACCTTC. This translates into CASSTQGSGYTF.